This T cell receptor beta chain was observed in a study of T cell changes during pregnancy in multiple sclerosis. Germline V lookup: CDR1 SEHNR, CDR2 FQNEAQ (reference sequence). The CDR3 spans 17 residues. The J segment lost 7 bases and the V segment lost 4 bases, leaving 12 bases of the junction unmatched. Assay used: immunoSEQ multiplex PCR; TCRdb lists only in-frame clones, some missing. The table records approximately 60,000 clones, around 94% of them present only once. The chain links TRBV7-9 to TRBJ2-1, with 11 bases lining up with TRBD2. The sample here was CD8+ T cells from peripheral blood mononuclear cells, taken in the third trimester of pregnancy. This TCR was sampled from a female donor with multiple sclerosis, enrolled in a pregnancy study. The DNA of the CDR3 is TGTGCCAGCAGCTGGGGGCCGGGACTAGCGGAGATTAATGAGCAGTTCTTC. Its protein product is CASSWGPGLAEINEQFF.